Below are 22 T cell receptor beta chains sequenced from a single sample in a study of cytomegalovirus exposure and HLA in healthy donors. Researchers ran the PCR with 60 Vbeta and 13 Jbeta primers. Assay: immunoSEQ multiplex PCR; the TCRdb copy retains only in-frame clones and omits some. The listing contains 140,000 or so clones. Sample: PBMCs. Receptors were obtained from a male donor in good health and CMV-seronegative.

V and J are TRBV27 and TRBJ2-1; 11 bases align to TRBD2. This CDR3 is built from 17 residues. Germline CDR1 and CDR2: MNHEY and SMNVEV (reference sequence). The V segment lost 3 bases and the J segment 1 base; nucleotides outside the gene matches: 5. The CDR3 DNA is TGTGCCAGCAGTTTCATTAGCGGGAGGGTTTCCTACAATGAGCAGTTCTTC. This translates into CASSFISGRVSYNEQFF.

The gene calls are TRBV9 and TRBJ2-3; 8 bases align to TRBD2. This CDR3 is built from 14 residues. Germline values: CDR1 SGDLS, CDR2 YYNGEE. Unmatched junction bases numbered 5, after V lost 7 bases and J lost 1 base. The CDR3 DNA is TGTGCCAGCGGAGAGCGGGGGCGCACAGATACGCAGTATTTT. Translating it yields CASGERGRTDTQYF.

J is TRBJ1-1 and V is TRBV29-1; TRBD1 aligns across 7 bases. Germline V gene data show CDR1 as SQVTM and CDR2 as ANQGSEA. The CDR3 contains 13 residues. The V segment lost 7 bases and the J segment 3 bases; nucleotides outside the gene matches: 8. Here the CDR3 reads CSGSTGDDTEAFF. In DNA, the CDR3 is TGCAGCGGTAGTACAGGGGATGACACTGAAGCTTTCTTT. The full variable domain, rest sourced from reference TRBV29-1 and TRBJ1-1, is SAVISQKPSRDICQRGTSLTIQCQVDSQVTMMFWYRQQPGQSLTLIATANQGSEATYESGFVIDKFPISRPNLTFSTLTVSNMSPEDSSIYLCSGSTGDDTEAFFGQGTRLTVV.

The chain joins TRBV6-1 to TRBJ1-1; D might be TRBD1 (6 bases). V was shortened by 7 bases and J by 3 bases, with 12 bases between the two germline ends. Germline V gives CDR1 MNHNS, CDR2 SASEGT. The CDR3 has 13 residues. The CDR3 DNA sequence: TGTGCCAGCACCGGACAGTACTACACTGAAGCTTTCTTT. This translates into CASTGQYYTEAFF.

Regarding this clone: The sample carries other DNA sequences with the same CDR3. The chain combines TRBV18 with TRBJ1-2, with D tentatively TRBD1 (5 bases). Germline-derived CDR1 and CDR2 are KGHSH and LQKENI. V lost 3 bases, J lost 2 bases, and 7 bases lay in between. The CDR3 length is 13 residues. In DNA, the CDR3 is TGTGCCAGCTCACCCGACAGAAACTATGGCTACACCTTC. Its translation: CASSPDRNYGYTF.

The rearrangement uses TRBV19 and TRBJ1-5, with a weak D call TRBD1 (5 bases). There are 16 residues in the CDR3. Germline CDR1 reads LNHDA; CDR2 reads SQIVND (reference sequence). V was clipped by 4 bases and J by 2 bases, with 15 bases between them. CDR3 in DNA: TGTGCCAGTAGTACCCATGAGGGAGGGGGCAATCAGCCCCAGCATTTT. Residues: CASSTHEGGGNQPQHF.

The chain is built from TRBV19 and TRBJ2-3; 8 bases are shared with TRBD2. This CDR3 is built from 14 residues. The V and J ends lost 8 bases and 6 bases, in that order; junction bases with no gene match: 10. CDR1 is LNHDA and CDR2 is SQIVND in the germline V gene (reference sequence). CDR3 residues: CASREGGASDTQYF. The CDR3 DNA reads as TGTGCCAGTCGGGAGGGGGGGGCGTCTGATACGCAGTATTTT. The whole variable domain, filled in from reference TRBV19 and TRBJ2-3, reads DGGITQSPKYLFRKEGQNVTLSCEQNLNHDAMYWYRQDPGQGLRLIYYSQIVNDFQKGDIAEGYSVSREKKESFPLTVTSAQKNPTAFYLCASREGGASDTQYFGPGTRLTVL.

The rearrangement uses TRBV6-5 and TRBJ1-5, with D maybe TRBD1 (5 bases). Deletions cut 6 bases from V and 5 bases from J, with 11 bases between. The CDR3 totals 13 residues. Germline CDR1 and CDR2: MNHEY and SVGAGI. CDR3 nucleotides: TGTGCCAGCAGGGGGGGGAGGTATCAGCCCCAGCATTTT. It is translated as CASRGGRYQPQHF.

The rearrangement uses TRBV7-9 and TRBJ2-7, with D unresolved. Trimming removed 4 bases at V and 5 bases at J, with 18 bases between. The CDR3 extends over 15 amino acids. Germline CDR1 SEHNR, CDR2 FQNEAQ (reference sequence). For the CDR3, the DNA is TGTGCCAGCAGCTCCATCTCCGGGTCTCGTGACGAGCAGTACTTC. Protein product: CASSSISGSRDEQYF.

The chain carries TRBV27 and TRBJ1-6; maybe TRBD1 (5 bases). Trimming took off 5 bases at V and 8 bases at J, with 16 bases between the two ends. Per the germline V gene, CDR1 is MNHEY and CDR2 is SMNVEV (reference sequence). The CDR3 totals 15 residues. The CDR3 protein is CASSQFWGGDSPLHF. The CDR3 DNA is TGTGCCAGCAGTCAATTCTGGGGGGGAGATTCACCCCTCCACTTT.

The chain employs TRBV2 and TRBJ2-1, with a tentative D call TRBD1 (5 bases). The germline V gene has CDR1 SNHLY and CDR2 FYNNEI. The CDR3 has 18 residues. The V gene lost 6 bases and the J gene lost 9 bases, with 30 bases spanning the gap. This chain's CDR3 is CASRGRVASQGPLGEQFF. The CDR3 DNA reads TGTGCCAGCAGGGGCAGGGTAGCTTCGCAGGGCCCGTTGGGTGAGCAGTTCTTC.

V is TRBV5-4 and J is TRBJ2-7; D is perhaps TRBD1 (6 bases). This CDR3 region has 13 residues. V dropped 1 base and J dropped 5 bases, with 10 bases sitting between them. Per germline, CDR1 SGHNT and CDR2 YYREEE (reference sequence). CDR3 residues: CASSLPAGDEQYF. CDR3 bases: TGTGCCAGCAGCTTGCCCGCAGGGGACGAGCAGTACTTC.

The chain joins TRBV9 to TRBJ2-7, with 8 bases fitting TRBD2. CDR1 and CDR2 (germline): SGDLS, YYNGEE. The CDR3 length is 14 residues. Losses at the gene ends were 4 bases for V and 2 bases for J; bases not matched to a gene: 5. The CDR3 loop is CASSPGGGTYEQYF. CDR3 coding DNA: TGTGCCAGCAGCCCCGGGGGGGGAACCTACGAGCAGTACTTC.

The chain joins TRBV30 to TRBJ2-5, with 8 nucleotides matching TRBD2. V shed 3 bases, J shed 2 bases, and the junction held 5 bases outside the gene matches. CDR1 and CDR2 (germline): GTSNPN, SVGIG (reference sequence). The CDR3 has 14 residues. The CDR3 nucleotides are TGTGCCTGGAGGGGTAGCGGGGCACAAGAGACCCAGTACTTC. This translates into CAWRGSGAQETQYF.

The chain has TRBV5-6 and TRBJ2-1; no clear D. The CDR3 spans 13 residues. With 7 bases removed from V and 6 bases from J, the gap between germline ends came to 14 bases. Germline V gene lookup returns CDR1 SGHDT and CDR2 YYEEEE. This CDR3 is CASGSTSFNEQFF. CDR3 nucleotide sequence: TGTGCCAGCGGGTCGACATCTTTCAATGAGCAGTTCTTC.

The rearrangement joins TRBV6-5 to TRBJ2-7; a possible D gene is TRBD1 (6 bases). Germline lookup yields CDR1 MNHEY and CDR2 SVGAGI. The CDR3 is 12 amino acids. Trimming left V 6 bases short and J 3 bases short, with 9 bases between. The CDR3: CASRRDNYEQYF. Written as DNA, the CDR3 is TGTGCCAGCAGAAGGGACAACTACGAGCAGTACTTC.

This rearrangement joins TRBV28 to TRBJ1-1; tentatively, D is TRBD1 (5 bases). Trimming shortened V by 4 bases and J by 0 bases, and 6 bases separated the two germline ends. This CDR3 region has 13 residues. Germline assignment: CDR1 MDHEN and CDR2 SYDVKM. The CDR3 region is CASSSRVNTEAFF. CDR3 DNA sequence: TGTGCCAGCAGTTCCAGGGTGAACACTGAAGCTTTCTTT.

The V gene is TRBV7-9, the J gene TRBJ2-6; the match to TRBD2 covers 12 bases. Germline lookup yields CDR1 SEHNR and CDR2 FQNEAQ (reference sequence). The CDR3 covers 15 residues. V dropped 1 base and J dropped 13; count of bases not matched to a gene: 5. The CDR3 DNA reads as TGTGCCAGCAGCTTAGAACTAGCGGGAGGTGGGGTCCTGACTTTC. Protein sequence: CASSLELAGGGVLTF.

The chain carries TRBV4-2 and TRBJ2-6, with 9 bases aligning to TRBD1. Germline CDR1 reads LGHNA; CDR2 reads YNFKEQ. V dropped 3 bases and J dropped 2; count of bases not matched to a gene: 5. The CDR3 totals 17 residues. The CDR3: CASSHTGGGTGANVLTF. The CDR3 DNA sequence: TGTGCCAGCAGCCATACAGGGGGCGGAACTGGGGCCAACGTCCTGACTTTC.

V usage is TRBV6-5 and J usage is TRBJ2-1; D is unclear. The CDR3 is 16 amino acids. V was pared by 2 bases and J by 2 bases, with 13 bases between. The germline gives CDR1 MNHEY, CDR2 SVGAGI. The CDR3: CASSYGGQNPYNEQFF. The CDR3 DNA reads as TGTGCCAGCAGTTACGGTGGGCAGAACCCCTACAATGAGCAGTTCTTC.

The chain employs TRBV19 and TRBJ1-1; D not resolved. CDR3 length: 15 residues. Between the trimmed V and J ends, which lost 0 bases and 4 bases, there was a span of 12 bases. The germline V gene has CDR1 LNHDA and CDR2 SQIVND (reference sequence). CDR3 DNA: TGTGCCAGTAGTATAGATCTAGGGAGATCCACTGAAGCTTTCTTT. It specifies CASSIDLGRSTEAFF.

DNA of the CDR3: TGCGCCAGCAGCCAAGATCTAGCGGGAGGGAACACCGGGGAGCTGTTTTTT. Its protein product is CASSQDLAGGNTGELFF. The chain carries TRBV4-1 and TRBJ2-2, with 11 bases matching TRBD2. The germline V gene encodes CDR1 MGHRA and CDR2 YSYEKL. The J segment lost 1 base and the V segment lost 0 bases, leaving 1 base of the junction unmatched. This CDR3 is built from 17 residues.